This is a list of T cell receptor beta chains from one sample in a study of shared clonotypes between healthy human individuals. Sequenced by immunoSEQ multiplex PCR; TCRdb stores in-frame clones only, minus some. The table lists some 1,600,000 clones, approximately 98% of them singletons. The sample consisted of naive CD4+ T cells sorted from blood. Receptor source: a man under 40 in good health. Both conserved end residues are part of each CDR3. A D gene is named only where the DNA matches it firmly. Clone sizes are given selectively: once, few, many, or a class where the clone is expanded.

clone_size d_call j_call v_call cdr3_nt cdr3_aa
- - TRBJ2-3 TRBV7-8 TGTGCCAGCAGCACAGCCTCCCAACTGGATACGCAGTATTTT CASSTASQLDTQYF
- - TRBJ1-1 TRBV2 TGTGCCAGCAATGGGGACACTACTGAAGCTTTCTTT CASNGDTTEAFF
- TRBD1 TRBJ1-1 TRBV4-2 TGTGCCAGCAGGCAAGGCTGGACAGGACCGAACACTGAAGCTTTCTTT CASRQGWTGPNTEAFF
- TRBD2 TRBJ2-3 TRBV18 TGTGCCAGCTCATCTATAGCGGGAGCGGTAGATACGCAGTATTTT CASSSIAGAVDTQYF
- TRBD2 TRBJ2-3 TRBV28 TGTGCCAGCAGTCTGGGGACTAGCGGGAGCCTTAGCACAGATACGCAGTATTTT CASSLGTSGSLSTDTQYF
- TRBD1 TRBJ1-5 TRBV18 TGTGCCAGCTCATCGGGACAGGGGGACCTAAGCGGACCCCAGCATTTT CASSSGQGDLSGPQHF
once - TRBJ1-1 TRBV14 TGTGCCAGCAGCCAATATGGGGGGCGGGAGGCTGAAGCTTTCTTT CASSQYGGREAEAFF
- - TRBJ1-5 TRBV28 TGTGCCAGCAGGTTGACTGGGGGGGTAGGCAATCAGCCCCAGCATTTT CASRLTGGVGNQPQHF
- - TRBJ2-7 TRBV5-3 TGTGCCAGAAGCCGATCTCCGACAGGATCCTACGAGCAGTACTTC CARSRSPTGSYEQYF
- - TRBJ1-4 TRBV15 TGTGCCACCGGGTTGGGGGGTTATAATGAAAAACTGTTTTTT CATGLGGYNEKLFF
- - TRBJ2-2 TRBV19 TGTGCCAGCGGGAGACAGGGTCGGACCGGGGAGCTGTTTTTT CASGRQGRTGELFF
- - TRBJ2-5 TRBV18 TGTGCCAGCTCACCACTCGAGTCCCAAGAGACCCAGTACTTC CASSPLESQETQYF
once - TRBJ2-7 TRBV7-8 TGTGCCAGCACCGAATTCGAGGGGGGAAGAGACGAGCAGTACTTC CASTEFEGGRDEQYF
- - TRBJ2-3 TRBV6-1 TGTGCCAGCAGTGAAGGAGCGTGGACAGATACGCAGTATTTT CASSEGAWTDTQYF
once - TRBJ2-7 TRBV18 TGTGCCAGCTCACCAATTAAACGGGCGGGACAAGTCGACGAGCAGTACTTC CASSPIKRAGQVDEQYF
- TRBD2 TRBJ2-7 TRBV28 TGTGCCAGCAGTTTGACTAGCGGAGGCTCCTACGAGCAGTACTTC CASSLTSGGSYEQYF
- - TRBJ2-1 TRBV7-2 TGTGCCAGCAAACCGGGACTGAGCTACAATGAGCAGTTCTTC CASKPGLSYNEQFF
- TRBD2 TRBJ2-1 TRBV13 TGTGCCAGCAGCCATACTAGCGGGGTCCACAATGAGCAGTTCTTC CASSHTSGVHNEQFF
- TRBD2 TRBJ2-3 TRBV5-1 TGCGCCAGCAGCGGGCGACTAGCGGGAGACTCAGATACGCAGTATTTT CASSGRLAGDSDTQYF
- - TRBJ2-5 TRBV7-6 TGTGCCAGCGGTATACAAGAGACCCAGTACTTC CASGIQETQYF
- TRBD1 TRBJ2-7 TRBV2 TGTGCCACATCGGGACAGGGGTTATACGAGCAGTACTTC CATSGQGLYEQYF
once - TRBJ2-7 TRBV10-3 TGTGCCATCAGTCCACAGGGCTACGAGCAGTACTTC CAISPQGYEQYF